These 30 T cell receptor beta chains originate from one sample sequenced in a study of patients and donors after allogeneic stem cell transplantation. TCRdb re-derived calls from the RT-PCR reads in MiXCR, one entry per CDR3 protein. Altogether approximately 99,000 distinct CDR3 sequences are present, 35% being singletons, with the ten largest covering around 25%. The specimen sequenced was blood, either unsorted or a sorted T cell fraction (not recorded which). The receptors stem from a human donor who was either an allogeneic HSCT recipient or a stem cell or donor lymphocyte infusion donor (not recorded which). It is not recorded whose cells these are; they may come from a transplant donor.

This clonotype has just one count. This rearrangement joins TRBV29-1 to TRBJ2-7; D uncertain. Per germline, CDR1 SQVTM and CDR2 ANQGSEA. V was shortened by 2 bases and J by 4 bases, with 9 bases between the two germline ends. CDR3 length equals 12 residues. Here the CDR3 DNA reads TGCAGCGTTGAACAAGGTGGATACGAGCAGTACTTC. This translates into CSVEQGGYEQYF.

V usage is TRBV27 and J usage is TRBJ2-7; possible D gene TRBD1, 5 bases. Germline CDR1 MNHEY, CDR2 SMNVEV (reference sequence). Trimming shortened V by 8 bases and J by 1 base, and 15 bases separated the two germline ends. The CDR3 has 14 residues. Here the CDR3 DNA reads TGTGCCAGCGCACTAACCAGGGTTTCCTACGAGCAGTACTTC. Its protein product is CASALTRVSYEQYF.

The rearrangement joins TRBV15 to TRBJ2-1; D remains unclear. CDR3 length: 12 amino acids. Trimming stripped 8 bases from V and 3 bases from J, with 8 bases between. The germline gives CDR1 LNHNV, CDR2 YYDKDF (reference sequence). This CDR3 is CATSSDYNEQFF. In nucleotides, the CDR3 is TGTGCCACCTCTTCGGACTACAATGAGCAGTTCTTC. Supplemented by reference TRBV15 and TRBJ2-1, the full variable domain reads DAMVIQNPRYQVTQFGKPVTLSCSQTLNHNVMYWYQQKSSQAPKLLFHYYDKDFNNEADTPDNFQSRRPNTSFCFLDIRSPGLGDTAMYLCATSSDYNEQFFGPGTRLTVL.

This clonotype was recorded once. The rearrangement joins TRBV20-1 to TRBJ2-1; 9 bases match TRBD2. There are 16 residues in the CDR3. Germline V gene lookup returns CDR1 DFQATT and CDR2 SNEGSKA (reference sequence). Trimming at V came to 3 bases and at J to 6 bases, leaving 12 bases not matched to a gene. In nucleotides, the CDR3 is TGCAGTGCTAGTCTGCTACTAGCGGGCCTCATCAATGAGCAGTTCTTC. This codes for CSASLLLAGLINEQFF.

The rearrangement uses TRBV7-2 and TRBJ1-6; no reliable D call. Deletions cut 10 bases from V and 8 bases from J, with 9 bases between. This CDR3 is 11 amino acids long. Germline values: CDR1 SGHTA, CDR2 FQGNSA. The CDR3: CATGWDSPLHF. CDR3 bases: TGTGCCACGGGCTGGGATTCACCCCTCCACTTT. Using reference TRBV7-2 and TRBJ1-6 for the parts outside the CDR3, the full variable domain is GAGVSQSPSNKVTEKGKDVELRCDPISGHTALYWYRQSLGQGLEFLIYFQGNSAPDKSGLPSDRFSAERTGGSVSTLTIQRTQQEDSAVYLCATGWDSPLHFGNGTRLTVT.

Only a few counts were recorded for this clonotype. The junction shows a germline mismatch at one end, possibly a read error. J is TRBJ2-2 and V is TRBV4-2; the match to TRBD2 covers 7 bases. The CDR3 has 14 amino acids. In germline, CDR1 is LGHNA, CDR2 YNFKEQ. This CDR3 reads CASSPSGNPGELFF. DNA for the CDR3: TGTGCCAGCAGCCCAAGCGGGAACCCCGGGGAGCTGTTTTTT.

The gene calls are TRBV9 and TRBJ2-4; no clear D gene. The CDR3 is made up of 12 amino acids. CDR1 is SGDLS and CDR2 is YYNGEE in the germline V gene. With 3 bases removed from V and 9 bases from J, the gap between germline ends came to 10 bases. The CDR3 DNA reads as TGTGCCAGCAGCGGCCTTTCGCCCATTCAGTACTTC. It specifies CASSGLSPIQYF. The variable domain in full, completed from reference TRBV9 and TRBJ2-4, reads DSGVTQTPKHLITATGQRVTLRCSPRSGDLSVYWYQQSLDQGLQFLIQYYNGEERAKGNILERFSAQQFPDLHSELNLSSLELGDSALYFCASSGLSPIQYFGAGTRLSVL.

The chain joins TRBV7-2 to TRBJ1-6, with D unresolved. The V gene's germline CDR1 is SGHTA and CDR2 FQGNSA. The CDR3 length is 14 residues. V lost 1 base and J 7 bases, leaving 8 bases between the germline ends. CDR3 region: CASSLDRRNSPLHF. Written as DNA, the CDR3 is TGTGCCAGCAGCTTAGATCGGAGAAATTCACCCCTCCACTTT.

CDR3: CASSYPYNEAFF. The CDR3 DNA reads as TGTGCCAGCAGTTACCCCTATAATGAAGCTTTCTTT. The chain couples TRBV6-2 or TRBV6-3 to TRBJ1-1; D not certain. CDR1 is MNHEY, CDR2 SVGEGT, per germline. This CDR3 is 12 amino acids long. V was trimmed by 2 bases and J by 7 bases, leaving 8 bases between them.

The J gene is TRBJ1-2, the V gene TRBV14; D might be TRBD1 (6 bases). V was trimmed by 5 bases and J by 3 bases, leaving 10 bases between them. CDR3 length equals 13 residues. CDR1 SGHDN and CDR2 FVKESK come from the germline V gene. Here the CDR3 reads CASSKQGHYGYTF. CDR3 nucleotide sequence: TGTGCCAGCAGCAAACAGGGACACTATGGCTACACCTTC.

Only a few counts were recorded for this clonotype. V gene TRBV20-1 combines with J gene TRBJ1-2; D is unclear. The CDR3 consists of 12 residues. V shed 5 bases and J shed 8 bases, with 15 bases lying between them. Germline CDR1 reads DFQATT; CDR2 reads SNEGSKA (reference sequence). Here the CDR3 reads CSARVILKGYTF. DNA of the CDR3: TGCAGTGCTCGCGTTATCTTGAAGGGCTACACCTTC.

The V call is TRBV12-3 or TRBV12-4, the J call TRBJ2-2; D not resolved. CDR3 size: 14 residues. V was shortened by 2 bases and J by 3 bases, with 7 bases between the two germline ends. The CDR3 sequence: CASSLTLYTGELFF. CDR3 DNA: TGTGCCAGCAGTTTAACCCTATACACCGGGGAGCTGTTTTTT.

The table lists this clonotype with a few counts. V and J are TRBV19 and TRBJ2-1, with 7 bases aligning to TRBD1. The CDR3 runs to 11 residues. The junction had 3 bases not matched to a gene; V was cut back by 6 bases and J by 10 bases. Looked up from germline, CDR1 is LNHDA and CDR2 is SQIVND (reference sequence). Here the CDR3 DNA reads TGTGCCAGTAGGACAGGGCGGGAGCAGTTCTTC. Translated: CASRTGREQFF.

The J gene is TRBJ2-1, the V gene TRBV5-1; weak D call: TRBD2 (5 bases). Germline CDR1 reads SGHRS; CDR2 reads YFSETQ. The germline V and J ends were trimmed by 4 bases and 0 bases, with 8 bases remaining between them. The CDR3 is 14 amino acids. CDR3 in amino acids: CASSLRDSYNEQFF. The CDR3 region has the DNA TGCGCCAGCAGCCTCCGGGACTCCTACAATGAGCAGTTCTTC.

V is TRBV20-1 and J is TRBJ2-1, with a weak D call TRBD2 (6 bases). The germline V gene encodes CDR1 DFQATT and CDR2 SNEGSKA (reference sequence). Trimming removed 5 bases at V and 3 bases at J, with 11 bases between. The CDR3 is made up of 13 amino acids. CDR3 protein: CSARDLHYNEQFF. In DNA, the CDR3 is TGCAGTGCTCGGGACTTACACTACAATGAGCAGTTCTTC.

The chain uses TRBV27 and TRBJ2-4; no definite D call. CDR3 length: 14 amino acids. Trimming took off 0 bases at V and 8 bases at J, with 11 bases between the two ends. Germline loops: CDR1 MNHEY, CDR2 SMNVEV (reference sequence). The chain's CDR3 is CASSLSGSYYIQYF. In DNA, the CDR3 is TGTGCCAGCAGTTTATCAGGGTCTTACTACATTCAGTACTTC.

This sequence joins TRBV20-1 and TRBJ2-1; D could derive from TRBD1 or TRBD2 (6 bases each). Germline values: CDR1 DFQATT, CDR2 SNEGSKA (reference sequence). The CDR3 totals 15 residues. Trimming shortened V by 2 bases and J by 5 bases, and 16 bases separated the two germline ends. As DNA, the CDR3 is TGCAGTGCTAGATTTTGGGGGCGGGAAAACAATGAGCAGTTCTTC. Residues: CSARFWGRENNEQFF.

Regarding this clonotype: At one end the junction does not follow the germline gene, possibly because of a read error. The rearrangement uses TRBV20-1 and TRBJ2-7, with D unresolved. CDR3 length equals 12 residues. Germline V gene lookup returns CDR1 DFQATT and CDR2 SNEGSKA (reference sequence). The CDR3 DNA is TGCAGTGCTAGAGAAGGATCCTCCGAGCAGTACTTC. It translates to CSAREGSSEQYF.

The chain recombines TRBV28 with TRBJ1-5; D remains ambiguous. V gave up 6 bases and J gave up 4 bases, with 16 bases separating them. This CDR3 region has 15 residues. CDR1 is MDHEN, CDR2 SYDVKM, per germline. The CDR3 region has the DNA TGTGCCAGCAGCCCGGTGGTGGACGGAAATCAGCCCCAGCATTTT. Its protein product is CASSPVVDGNQPQHF.

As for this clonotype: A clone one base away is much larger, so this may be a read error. CDR3: CASSLWLNTEAFF. The CDR3 coding sequence is TGTGCCAGCAGCTTATGGTTGAACACTGAAGCTTTCTTT. The chain has TRBV11-2 and TRBJ1-1; D is uncertain. The V gene lost 2 bases and the J gene lost 0 bases, with 4 bases spanning the gap. The CDR3 consists of 13 residues. Germline V CDR1 and CDR2: SGHAT, FQNNGV.

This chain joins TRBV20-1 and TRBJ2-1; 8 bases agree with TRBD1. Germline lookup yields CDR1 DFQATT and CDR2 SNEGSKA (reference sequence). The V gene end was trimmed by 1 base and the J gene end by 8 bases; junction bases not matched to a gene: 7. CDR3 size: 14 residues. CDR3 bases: TGCAGTGCTAGAGTGAGGGACAGGTTCGATGAGCAGTTCTTC. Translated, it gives CSARVRDRFDEQFF.

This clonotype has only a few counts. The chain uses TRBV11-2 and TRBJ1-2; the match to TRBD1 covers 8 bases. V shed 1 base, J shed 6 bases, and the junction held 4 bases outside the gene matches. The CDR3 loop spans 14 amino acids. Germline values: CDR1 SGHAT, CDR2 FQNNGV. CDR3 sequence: CASSLGATGDGYTF. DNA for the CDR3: TGTGCCAGCAGCTTAGGGGCGACAGGGGATGGCTACACCTTC.

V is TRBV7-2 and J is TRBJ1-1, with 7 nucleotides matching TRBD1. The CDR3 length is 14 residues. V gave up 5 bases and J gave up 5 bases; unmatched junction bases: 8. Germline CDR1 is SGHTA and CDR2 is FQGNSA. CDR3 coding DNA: TGTGCCAGCAGCCCCCAGACAGGGCGAACTGAAGCTTTCTTT. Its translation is CASSPQTGRTEAFF.

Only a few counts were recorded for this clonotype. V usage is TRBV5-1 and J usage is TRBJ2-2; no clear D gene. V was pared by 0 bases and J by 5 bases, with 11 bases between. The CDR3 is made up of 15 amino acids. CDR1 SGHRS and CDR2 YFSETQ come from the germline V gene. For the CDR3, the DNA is TGCGCCAGCAGCTTGGCCCAAGCGAGTACCGGGGAGCTGTTTTTT. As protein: CASSLAQASTGELFF.

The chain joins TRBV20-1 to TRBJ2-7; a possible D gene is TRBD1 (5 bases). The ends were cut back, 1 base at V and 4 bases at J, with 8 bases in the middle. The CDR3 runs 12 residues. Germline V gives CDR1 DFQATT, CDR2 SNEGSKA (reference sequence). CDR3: CSARGQRYEQYF. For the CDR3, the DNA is TGCAGTGCTAGAGGACAGAGATACGAGCAGTACTTC.

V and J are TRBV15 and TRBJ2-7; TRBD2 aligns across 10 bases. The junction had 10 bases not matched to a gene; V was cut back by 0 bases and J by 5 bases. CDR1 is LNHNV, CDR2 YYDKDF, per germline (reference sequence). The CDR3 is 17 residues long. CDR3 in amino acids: CATSRDRLAGASNEQYF. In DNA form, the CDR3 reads TGTGCCACCAGCAGAGATCGGCTAGCGGGAGCTAGTAACGAGCAGTACTTC.

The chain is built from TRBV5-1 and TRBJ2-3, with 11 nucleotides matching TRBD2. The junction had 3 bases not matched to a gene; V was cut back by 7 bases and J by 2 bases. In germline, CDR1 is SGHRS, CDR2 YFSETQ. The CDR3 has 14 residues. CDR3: CASRLAGYTDTQYF. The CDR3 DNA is TGCGCCAGCCGACTAGCGGGGTACACAGATACGCAGTATTTT.

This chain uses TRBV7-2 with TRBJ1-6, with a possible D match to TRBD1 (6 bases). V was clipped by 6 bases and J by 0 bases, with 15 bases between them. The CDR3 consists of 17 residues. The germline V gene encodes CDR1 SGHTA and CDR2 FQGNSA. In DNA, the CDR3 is TGTGCCAGCAGACAGAAACAGGGCAGCTCCTATAATTCACCCCTCCACTTT. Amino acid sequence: CASRQKQGSSYNSPLHF.

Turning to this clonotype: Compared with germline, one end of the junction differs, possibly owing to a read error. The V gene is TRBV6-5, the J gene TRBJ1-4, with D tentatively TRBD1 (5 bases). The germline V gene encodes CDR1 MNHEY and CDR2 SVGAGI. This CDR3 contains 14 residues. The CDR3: CASSQLGGNVKLFF. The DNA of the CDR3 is TGTGCCAGCAGTCAACTTGGGGGTAATGTAAAACTGTTTTTT.

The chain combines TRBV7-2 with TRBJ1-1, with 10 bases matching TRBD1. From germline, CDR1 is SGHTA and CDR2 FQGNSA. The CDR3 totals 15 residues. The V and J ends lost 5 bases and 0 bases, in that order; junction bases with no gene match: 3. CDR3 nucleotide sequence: TGTGCCAGCAGCAAGGACAGGGGGTTGAACACTGAAGCTTTCTTT. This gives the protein CASSKDRGLNTEAFF. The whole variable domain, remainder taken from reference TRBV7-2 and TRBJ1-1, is GAGVSQSPSNKVTEKGKDVELRCDPISGHTALYWYRQSLGQGLEFLIYFQGNSAPDKSGLPSDRFSAERTGGSVSTLTIQRTQQEDSAVYLCASSKDRGLNTEAFFGQGTRLTVV.